This TCR beta chain appears in the sequencing data of a study of control samples from healthy donors and cancer patients. TCRdb's table, derived via immunoSEQ multiplex PCR, lists solely in-frame clones and lacks some. The top ten clones hold more than 15% of a sample with about 84,000 clones, 91% of them seen once. The CDR3 runs to 18 residues. Germline V CDR1 and CDR2: SGDLS, YYNGEE. The V end lost 4 bases, the J end lost 4 bases, and 21 bases lay between the germline ends. The sequence derives from a man aged 25 to 40 in good health. Sequencing input: blood. The V and J genes are TRBV9 and TRBJ2-6; no clear D gene. In DNA form, the CDR3 reads TGTGCCAGCAGCCCCCCTCCTACGGTGCTGGCCGGGGCCAACGTCCTGACTTTC. This encodes CASSPPPTVLAGANVLTF.